These T cell receptor beta chains were read from a single sample in a study of control samples from healthy donors and cancer patients. Measured with immunoSEQ multiplex PCR; TCRdb has only the in-frame clones, and not every one. The data contain approximately 210,000 clones, 91% of them singletons. The sequencing sample was made of blood. The origin of the receptors is a man aged 25 to 40 in good health. Both conserved end residues are part of each CDR3. The D gene is left open where the match is weak. Size is omitted from some rows. Given values are once, few, many or a class for expanded clones.

j_call: TRBJ2-7
v_call: TRBV20-1
clone_size: NA
d_call: TRBD2
cdr3_nt: TGCAGTGCTAGTCCGCGCGGGGGAAGCTACGAGCAGTACTTC
cdr3_aa: CSASPRGGSYEQYF

j_call: TRBJ1-3
v_call: TRBV30
clone_size: NA
d_call: NA
cdr3_nt: TGTGCCTGGAGCGGCCCCGACGGGCACTCTGGAAACACCATATATTTT
cdr3_aa: CAWSGPDGHSGNTIYF

j_call: TRBJ1-2
v_call: TRBV6-2/TRBV6-3
clone_size: NA
d_call: TRBD1
cdr3_nt: TGTGCCAGCAGTTCTACCTCATACCGGGACAGGGACTATGGCTACACCTTC
cdr3_aa: CASSSTSYRDRDYGYTF

j_call: TRBJ1-6
v_call: TRBV2
clone_size: NA
d_call: NA
cdr3_nt: TGTGCCAGCAGTGTAGATGGGCAGTATAATTCACCCCTCCACTTT
cdr3_aa: CASSVDGQYNSPLHF

j_call: TRBJ2-1
v_call: TRBV18
clone_size: once
d_call: NA
cdr3_nt: TGTGCCAGCTCACCACAGGGACGGGGGTACAATGAGCAGTTCTTC
cdr3_aa: CASSPQGRGYNEQFF

j_call: TRBJ2-7
v_call: TRBV7-8
clone_size: NA
d_call: NA
cdr3_nt: TGTGCCAGCAGCTTAGGATCGACTACAGGCTACGAGCAGTACTTC
cdr3_aa: CASSLGSTTGYEQYF

j_call: TRBJ2-7
v_call: TRBV5-6
clone_size: NA
d_call: NA
cdr3_nt: TGTGCCAGCAGCTTGGGCAGGGACTACGAGCAGTACTTC
cdr3_aa: CASSLGRDYEQYF

j_call: TRBJ2-1
v_call: TRBV3-1/TRBV3-2
clone_size: NA
d_call: NA
cdr3_nt: TGTGCCAGCAGCCTGACTGGGGCCTTGGCCGAGCAGTTCTTC
cdr3_aa: CASSLTGALAEQFF

j_call: TRBJ1-1
v_call: TRBV19
clone_size: NA
d_call: NA
cdr3_nt: TGTGCCAGTAGCAACCCATTTCGTGGGGCGGGGAAGAACACTGAAGCTTTCTTT
cdr3_aa: CASSNPFRGAGKNTEAFF

j_call: TRBJ1-3
v_call: TRBV14
clone_size: NA
d_call: TRBD1
cdr3_nt: TGTGCCAGCAGCGAACAGGGGGCTGGAAACACCATATATTTT
cdr3_aa: CASSEQGAGNTIYF

j_call: TRBJ1-5
v_call: TRBV18
clone_size: NA
d_call: NA
cdr3_nt: TGTGCCAGCTCACCACCGTTCAGGGAAGGGAATCAGCCCCAGCATTTT
cdr3_aa: CASSPPFREGNQPQHF

j_call: TRBJ2-7
v_call: TRBV4-2
clone_size: once
d_call: NA
cdr3_nt: TGTGCCAGCAGCCAAGCGACGGCAGCCTACGAGCAGTACTTC
cdr3_aa: CASSQATAAYEQYF

j_call: TRBJ2-4
v_call: TRBV19
clone_size: NA
d_call: TRBD2
cdr3_nt: TGTGCCAGTAGTATGGGGGGGACCGCCAAAAACATTCAGTACTTC
cdr3_aa: CASSMGGTAKNIQYF

j_call: TRBJ1-6
v_call: TRBV21-1
clone_size: NA
d_call: NA
cdr3_nt: TGTGCCAGCAGCAAAATTGAGGGTTCGGATTCACCCCTCCACTTT
cdr3_aa: CASSKIEGSDSPLHF

j_call: TRBJ2-2
v_call: TRBV5-1
clone_size: once
d_call: NA
cdr3_nt: TGCGCCAGCAGCTTGGATGGGGGAAGAGACACCGGGGAGCTGTTTTTT
cdr3_aa: CASSLDGGRDTGELFF

j_call: TRBJ1-5
v_call: TRBV7-9
clone_size: NA
d_call: NA
cdr3_nt: TGTGCCAGCAGCCCCGAAGGTTATAGGGGTAATCAGCCCCAGCATTTT
cdr3_aa: CASSPEGYRGNQPQHF

j_call: TRBJ1-4
v_call: TRBV5-6
clone_size: NA
d_call: NA
cdr3_nt: TGTGCCAGCAGCCTTTGGCAAAATGAAAAACTGTTTTTT
cdr3_aa: CASSLWQNEKLFF

j_call: TRBJ2-3
v_call: TRBV9
clone_size: NA
d_call: TRBD2
cdr3_nt: TGTGCCAGCGGCTCGGGGGGGGCGCAGGATACGCAGTATTTT
cdr3_aa: CASGSGGAQDTQYF

j_call: TRBJ2-1
v_call: TRBV7-2
clone_size: NA
d_call: TRBD2
cdr3_nt: TGTGCCAGCAGCCCCGCTAGCGGGGGGTTTTACAATGAGCAGTTCTTC
cdr3_aa: CASSPASGGFYNEQFF

j_call: TRBJ2-7
v_call: TRBV5-1
clone_size: NA
d_call: NA
cdr3_nt: TGCGCCAGCAGAGAGGACGAACCAGCCTACGAGCAGTACTTC
cdr3_aa: CASREDEPAYEQYF

j_call: TRBJ2-7
v_call: TRBV5-1
clone_size: NA
d_call: NA
cdr3_nt: TGCGCCAGCAGCTTATGGCGGGGCCCCTCCTACGAGCAGTACTTC
cdr3_aa: CASSLWRGPSYEQYF

j_call: TRBJ2-7
v_call: TRBV5-1
clone_size: few
d_call: NA
cdr3_nt: TGCGCCAGCAGCAGATCCCCCGGGGCTGCCAACGAGCAGTACTTC
cdr3_aa: CASSRSPGAANEQYF

j_call: TRBJ1-1
v_call: TRBV7-6
clone_size: NA
d_call: TRBD1
cdr3_nt: TGTGCCAGCAGCCCGATAGGGGGCGCTGGGGGGGGCACTGAAGCTTTCTTT
cdr3_aa: CASSPIGGAGGGTEAFF

j_call: TRBJ2-1
v_call: TRBV7-3
clone_size: NA
d_call: NA
cdr3_nt: TGTGCCAGCAGCGAAAGGGCAGGGAATGAGCAGTTCTTC
cdr3_aa: CASSERAGNEQFF

j_call: TRBJ2-7
v_call: TRBV7-2
clone_size: NA
d_call: TRBD1
cdr3_nt: TGTGCCAGCAGCGAGGGGGCCGGGGCCCCCTACGAGCAGTACTTC
cdr3_aa: CASSEGAGAPYEQYF

j_call: TRBJ1-1
v_call: TRBV5-1
clone_size: few
d_call: NA
cdr3_nt: TGCGCCAGCAGCTTGGTCGTGGACACTGAAGCTTTCTTT
cdr3_aa: CASSLVVDTEAFF

j_call: TRBJ1-6
v_call: TRBV10-3
clone_size: NA
d_call: TRBD1
cdr3_nt: TGTGCCACCCGAACCGGGACAGTTGATAATTCACCCCTCCACTTT
cdr3_aa: CATRTGTVDNSPLHF

j_call: TRBJ2-1
v_call: TRBV2
clone_size: once
d_call: NA
cdr3_nt: TGTGCCAGCAGGAGGGATGAGCAGTTCTTC
cdr3_aa: CASRRDEQFF

j_call: TRBJ1-1
v_call: TRBV7-3
clone_size: NA
d_call: TRBD1
cdr3_nt: TGTGCCAGCAGCCGTGGACAGGCCACTGAAGCTTTCTTT
cdr3_aa: CASSRGQATEAFF

j_call: TRBJ1-5
v_call: TRBV6-1
clone_size: few
d_call: TRBD1
cdr3_nt: TGTGCCAGCAGTGAAGCTGGGGACAGGGTTCAGCCCCAGCATTTT
cdr3_aa: CASSEAGDRVQPQHF

j_call: TRBJ1-6
v_call: TRBV6-4
clone_size: NA
d_call: NA
cdr3_nt: TGTGCCAGCAGAGACACCTCGCGGAATTCACCCCTCCACTTT
cdr3_aa: CASRDTSRNSPLHF

j_call: TRBJ1-1
v_call: TRBV10-1
clone_size: NA
d_call: NA
cdr3_nt: TGCGCCAGCAGAAAGACCCTGGCGGACACTGAAGCTTTCTTT
cdr3_aa: CASRKTLADTEAFF

j_call: TRBJ1-6
v_call: TRBV7-9
clone_size: NA
d_call: NA
cdr3_nt: TGTGCCAGCAGCTTCGATTCCGACTTTTCACCCCTCCACTTT
cdr3_aa: CASSFDSDFSPLHF

j_call: TRBJ2-3
v_call: TRBV4-1
clone_size: NA
d_call: TRBD2
cdr3_nt: TGCGCCAGCAGCCGGGACTGGCGGGGGGGCACAGATACGCAGTATTTT
cdr3_aa: CASSRDWRGGTDTQYF

j_call: TRBJ1-1
v_call: TRBV30
clone_size: NA
d_call: NA
cdr3_nt: TGTGCCTGGAGAACGGCCAGGAAGAACACTGAAGCTTTCTTT
cdr3_aa: CAWRTARKNTEAFF

j_call: TRBJ2-1
v_call: TRBV6-1
clone_size: NA
d_call: NA
cdr3_nt: TGTGCCAGCAGTGAAACACTTATCCAAACCTACAATGAGCAGTTCTTC
cdr3_aa: CASSETLIQTYNEQFF

j_call: TRBJ2-3
v_call: TRBV7-9
clone_size: NA
d_call: NA
cdr3_nt: TGTGCCAGCAGCTTAGTCTTGGGAAGCACAGATACGCAGTATTTT
cdr3_aa: CASSLVLGSTDTQYF

j_call: TRBJ1-5
v_call: TRBV19
clone_size: few
d_call: TRBD1
cdr3_nt: TGTGCCAGTTGGGACAGAAAGAGCAATCAGCCCCAGCATTTT
cdr3_aa: CASWDRKSNQPQHF

j_call: TRBJ2-2
v_call: TRBV5-4
clone_size: NA
d_call: NA
cdr3_nt: TGTGCCAGCAGTTCTGCTTCCGGGGAGCTGTTTTTT
cdr3_aa: CASSSASGELFF

j_call: TRBJ2-1
v_call: TRBV6-1
clone_size: NA
d_call: NA
cdr3_nt: TGTGCCAGCAGTGTCCAATGGGTGAAAAGCTCCTACAATGAGCAGTTCTTC
cdr3_aa: CASSVQWVKSSYNEQFF

j_call: TRBJ2-2
v_call: TRBV18
clone_size: NA
d_call: TRBD1
cdr3_nt: TGTGCCAGCTCACCTTACAGGACAGGGAGTAACACCGGGGAGCTGTTTTTT
cdr3_aa: CASSPYRTGSNTGELFF

j_call: TRBJ1-1
v_call: TRBV24-1
clone_size: NA
d_call: NA
cdr3_nt: TGTGCCACCAGTGATTTCGGGGGCACTGAAGCTTTCTTT
cdr3_aa: CATSDFGGTEAFF